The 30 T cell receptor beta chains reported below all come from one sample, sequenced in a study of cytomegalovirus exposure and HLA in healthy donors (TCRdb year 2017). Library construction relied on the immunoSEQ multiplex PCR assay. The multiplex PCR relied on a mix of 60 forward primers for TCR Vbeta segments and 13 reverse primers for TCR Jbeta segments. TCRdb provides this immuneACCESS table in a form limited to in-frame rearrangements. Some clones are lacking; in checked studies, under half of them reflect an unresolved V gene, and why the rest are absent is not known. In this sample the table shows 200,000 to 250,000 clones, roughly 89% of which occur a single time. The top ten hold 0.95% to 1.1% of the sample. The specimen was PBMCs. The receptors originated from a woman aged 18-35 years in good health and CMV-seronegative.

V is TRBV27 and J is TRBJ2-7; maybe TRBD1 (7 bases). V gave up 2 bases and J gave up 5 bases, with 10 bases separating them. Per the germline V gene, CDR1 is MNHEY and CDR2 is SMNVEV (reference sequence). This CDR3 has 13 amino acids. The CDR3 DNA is TGTGCCAGCAGTTTAGGAGGGGGCGACGAGCAGTACTTC. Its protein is CASSLGGGDEQYF.

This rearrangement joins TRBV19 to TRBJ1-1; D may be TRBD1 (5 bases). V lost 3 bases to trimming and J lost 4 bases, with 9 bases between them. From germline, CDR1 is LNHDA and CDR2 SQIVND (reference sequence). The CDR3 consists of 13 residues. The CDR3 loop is CASSILGGTEAFF. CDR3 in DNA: TGTGCCAGTAGTATCCTGGGGGGCACTGAAGCTTTCTTT. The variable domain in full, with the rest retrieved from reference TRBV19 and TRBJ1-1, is DGGITQSPKYLFRKEGQNVTLSCEQNLNHDAMYWYRQDPGQGLRLIYYSQIVNDFQKGDIAEGYSVSREKKESFPLTVTSAQKNPTAFYLCASSILGGTEAFFGQGTRLTVV.

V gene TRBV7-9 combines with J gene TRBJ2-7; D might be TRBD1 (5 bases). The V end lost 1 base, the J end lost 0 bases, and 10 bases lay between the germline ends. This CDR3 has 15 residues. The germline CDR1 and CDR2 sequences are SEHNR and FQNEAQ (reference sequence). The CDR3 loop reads CASSLGTTLSYEQYF. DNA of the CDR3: TGTGCCAGCAGCTTAGGGACAACTCTCTCCTACGAGCAGTACTTC.

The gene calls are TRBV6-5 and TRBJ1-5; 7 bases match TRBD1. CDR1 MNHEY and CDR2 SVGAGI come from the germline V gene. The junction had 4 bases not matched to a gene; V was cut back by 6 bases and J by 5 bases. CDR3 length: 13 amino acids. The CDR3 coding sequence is TGTGCCAGCAGACAGACAGGGCATCAGCCCCAGCATTTT. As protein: CASRQTGHQPQHF.

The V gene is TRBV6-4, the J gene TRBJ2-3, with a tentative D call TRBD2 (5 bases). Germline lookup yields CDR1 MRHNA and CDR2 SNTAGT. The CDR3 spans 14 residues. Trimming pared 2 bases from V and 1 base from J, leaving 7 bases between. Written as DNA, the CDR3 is TGTGCCAGCAGTGACCAAGCGGGCACAGATACGCAGTATTTT. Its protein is CASSDQAGTDTQYF.

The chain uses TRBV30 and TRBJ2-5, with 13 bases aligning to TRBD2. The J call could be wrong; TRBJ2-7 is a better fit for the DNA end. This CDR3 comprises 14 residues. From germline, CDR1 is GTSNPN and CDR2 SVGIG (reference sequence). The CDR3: CAWGPGLAGYEQYF. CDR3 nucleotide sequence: TGTGCCTGGGGGCCGGGACTAGCGGGATACGAGCAGTACTTC.

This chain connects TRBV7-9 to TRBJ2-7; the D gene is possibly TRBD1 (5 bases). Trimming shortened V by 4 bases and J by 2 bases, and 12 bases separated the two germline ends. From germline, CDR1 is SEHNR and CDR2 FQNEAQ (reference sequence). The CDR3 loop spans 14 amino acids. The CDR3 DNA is TGTGCCAGCAGCTCCGCCCAGGGTACCTACGAGCAGTACTTC. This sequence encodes CASSSAQGTYEQYF.

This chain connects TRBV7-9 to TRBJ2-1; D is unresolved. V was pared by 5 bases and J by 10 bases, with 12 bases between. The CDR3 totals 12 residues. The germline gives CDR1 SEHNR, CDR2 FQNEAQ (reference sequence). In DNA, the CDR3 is TGTGCCAGCAGCCCCGGCGGTTCGGAGCAGTTCTTC. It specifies CASSPGGSEQFF.

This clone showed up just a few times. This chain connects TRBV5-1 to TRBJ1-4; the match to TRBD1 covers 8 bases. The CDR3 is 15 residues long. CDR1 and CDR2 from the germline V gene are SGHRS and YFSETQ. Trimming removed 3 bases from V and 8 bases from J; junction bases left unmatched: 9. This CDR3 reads CASSSPTGAGEKLFF. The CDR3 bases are TGCGCCAGCAGCTCACCGACAGGGGCGGGAGAAAAACTGTTTTTT.

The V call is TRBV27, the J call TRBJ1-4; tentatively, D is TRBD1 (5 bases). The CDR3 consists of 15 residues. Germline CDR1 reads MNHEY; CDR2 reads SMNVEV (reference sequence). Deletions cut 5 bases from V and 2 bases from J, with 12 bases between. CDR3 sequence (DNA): TGTGCCAGCAGTCCCGGTGGGGGGACTAATGAAAAACTGTTTTTT. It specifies CASSPGGGTNEKLFF.

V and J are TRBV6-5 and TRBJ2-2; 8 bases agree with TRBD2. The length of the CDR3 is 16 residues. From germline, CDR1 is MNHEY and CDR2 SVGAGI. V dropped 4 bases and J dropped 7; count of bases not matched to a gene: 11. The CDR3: CASSSLGTRGIGELFF. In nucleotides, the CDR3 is TGTGCCAGCAGTTCCCTCGGGACTAGGGGGATCGGGGAGCTGTTTTTT.

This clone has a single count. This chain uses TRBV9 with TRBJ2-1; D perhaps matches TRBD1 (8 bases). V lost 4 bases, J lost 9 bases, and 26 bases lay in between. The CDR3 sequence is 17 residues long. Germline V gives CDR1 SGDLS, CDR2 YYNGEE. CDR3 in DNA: TGTGCCAGCAGCCCACCCCGTAGGACAGGGAGGGGAATTGAGCAGTTCTTC. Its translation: CASSPPRRTGRGIEQFF.

The CDR3 sequence is CASSQGSSRDNEQFF. The CDR3 nucleotides read TGCGCCAGCAGCCAAGGTTCTAGCAGAGACAATGAGCAGTTCTTC. The chain has TRBV4-3 and TRBJ2-1, with D tentatively TRBD2 (5 bases). The germline V gene encodes CDR1 LGHNA and CDR2 YSLEER. This CDR3 spans 15 amino acids. V gave up 1 base and J gave up 5 bases, with 12 bases separating them.

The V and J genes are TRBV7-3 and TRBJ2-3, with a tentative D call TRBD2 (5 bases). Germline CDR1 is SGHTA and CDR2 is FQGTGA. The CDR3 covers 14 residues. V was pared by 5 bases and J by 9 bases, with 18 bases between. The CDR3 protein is CASSKFGLSETQYF. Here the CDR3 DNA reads TGTGCCAGCAGCAAATTCGGACTCTCTGAGACGCAGTATTTT.

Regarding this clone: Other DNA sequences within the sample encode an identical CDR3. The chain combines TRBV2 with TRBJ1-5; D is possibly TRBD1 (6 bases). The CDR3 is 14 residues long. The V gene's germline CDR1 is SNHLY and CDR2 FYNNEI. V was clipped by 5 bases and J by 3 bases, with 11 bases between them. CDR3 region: CASSLDSDNQPQHF. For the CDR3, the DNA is TGTGCCAGCAGTCTGGACAGTGACAATCAGCCCCAGCATTTT.

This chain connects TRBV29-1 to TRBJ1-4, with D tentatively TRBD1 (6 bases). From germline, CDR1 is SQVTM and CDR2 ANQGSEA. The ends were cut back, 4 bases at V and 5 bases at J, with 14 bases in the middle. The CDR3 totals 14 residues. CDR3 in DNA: TGCAGCGTTGCTTCCAGGGGCCTAAATGAAAAACTGTTTTTT. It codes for CSVASRGLNEKLFF.

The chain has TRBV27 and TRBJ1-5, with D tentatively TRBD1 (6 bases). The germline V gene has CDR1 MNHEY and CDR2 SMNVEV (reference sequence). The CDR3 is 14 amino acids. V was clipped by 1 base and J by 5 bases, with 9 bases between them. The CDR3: CASSLLGGDQPQHF. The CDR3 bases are TGTGCCAGCAGTTTATTAGGGGGGGATCAGCCCCAGCATTTT.

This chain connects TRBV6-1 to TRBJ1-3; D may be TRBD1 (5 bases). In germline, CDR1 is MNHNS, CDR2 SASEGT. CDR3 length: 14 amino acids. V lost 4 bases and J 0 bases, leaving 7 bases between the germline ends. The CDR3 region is CASSGGGSGNTIYF. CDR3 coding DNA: TGTGCCAGCAGTGGGGGCGGCTCTGGAAACACCATATATTTT.

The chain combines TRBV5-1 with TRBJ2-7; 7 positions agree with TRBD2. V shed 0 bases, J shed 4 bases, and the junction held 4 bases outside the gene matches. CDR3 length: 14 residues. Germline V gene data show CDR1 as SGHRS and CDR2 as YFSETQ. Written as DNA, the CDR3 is TGCGCCAGCAGCTTGGTCCAGGGAGGGTACGAGCAGTACTTC. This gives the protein CASSLVQGGYEQYF.

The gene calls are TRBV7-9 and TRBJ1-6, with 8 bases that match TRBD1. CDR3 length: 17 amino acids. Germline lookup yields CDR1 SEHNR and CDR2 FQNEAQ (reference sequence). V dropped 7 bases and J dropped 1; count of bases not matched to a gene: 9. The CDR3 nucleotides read TGTGCCAGCAACGGGGACAGGAACCCATCCTATAATTCACCCCTCCACTTT. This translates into CASNGDRNPSYNSPLHF.

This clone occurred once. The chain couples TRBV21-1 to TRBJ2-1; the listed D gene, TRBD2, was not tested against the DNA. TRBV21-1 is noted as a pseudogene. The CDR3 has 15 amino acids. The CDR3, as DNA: TGTGCCAGCAGCAAAGTTCGACTAGCGGGAGATGAGCAGTTCTTC. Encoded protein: CASSKVRLAGDEQFF.

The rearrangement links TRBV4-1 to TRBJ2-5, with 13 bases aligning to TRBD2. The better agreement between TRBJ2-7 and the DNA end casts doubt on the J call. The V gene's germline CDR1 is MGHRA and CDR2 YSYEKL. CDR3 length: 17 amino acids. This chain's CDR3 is CASSQPRTSGRVYEQYF. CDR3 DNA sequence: TGCGCCAGCAGCCAGCCCCGAACTAGCGGGAGGGTCTACGAGCAGTACTTC.

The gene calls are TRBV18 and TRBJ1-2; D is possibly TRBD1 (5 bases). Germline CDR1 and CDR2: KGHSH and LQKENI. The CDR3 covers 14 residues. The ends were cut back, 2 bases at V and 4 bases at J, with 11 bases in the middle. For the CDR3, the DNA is TGTGCCAGCTCACCAGTCCAGGGTATCTATGGCTACACCTTC. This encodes CASSPVQGIYGYTF.

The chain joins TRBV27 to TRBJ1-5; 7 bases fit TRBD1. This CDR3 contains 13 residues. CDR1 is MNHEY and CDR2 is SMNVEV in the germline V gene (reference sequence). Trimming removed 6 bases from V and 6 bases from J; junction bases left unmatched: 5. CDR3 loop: CASSSDRFQPQHF. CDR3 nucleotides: TGTGCCAGCAGCTCGGACAGGTTTCAGCCCCAGCATTTT.

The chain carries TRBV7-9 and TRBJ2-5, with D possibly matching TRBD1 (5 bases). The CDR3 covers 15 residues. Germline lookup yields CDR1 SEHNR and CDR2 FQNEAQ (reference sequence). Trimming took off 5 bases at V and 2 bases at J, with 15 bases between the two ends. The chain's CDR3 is CASSLGQGKQETQYF. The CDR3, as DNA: TGTGCCAGCAGCCTGGGGCAGGGCAAGCAAGAGACCCAGTACTTC.

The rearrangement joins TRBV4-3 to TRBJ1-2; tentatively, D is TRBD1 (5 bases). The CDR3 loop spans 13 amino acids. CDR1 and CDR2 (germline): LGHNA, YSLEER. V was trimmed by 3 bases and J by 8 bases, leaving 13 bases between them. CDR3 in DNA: TGCGCCAGCAGCCACAGGGAACGGCGGGGCTACACCTTC. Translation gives CASSHRERRGYTF.

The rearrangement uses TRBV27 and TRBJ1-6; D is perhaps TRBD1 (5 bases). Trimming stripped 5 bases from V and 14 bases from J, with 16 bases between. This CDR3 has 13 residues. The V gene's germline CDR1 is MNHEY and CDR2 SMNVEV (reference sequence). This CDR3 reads CASSRTWASTLHF. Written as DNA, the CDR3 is TGTGCCAGCAGTAGGACATGGGCGTCCACCCTCCACTTT.

The CDR3 DNA is TGTGCCAGCAGCCCCCGGCGGGGCAGCAATTCACCCCTCCACTTT. Protein product: CASSPRRGSNSPLHF. The J gene is TRBJ1-6, the V gene TRBV11-2; D is possibly TRBD1 (5 bases). The length of the CDR3 is 15 residues. The germline V gene has CDR1 SGHAT and CDR2 FQNNGV. V lost 5 bases to trimming and J lost 7 bases, with 15 bases between them.

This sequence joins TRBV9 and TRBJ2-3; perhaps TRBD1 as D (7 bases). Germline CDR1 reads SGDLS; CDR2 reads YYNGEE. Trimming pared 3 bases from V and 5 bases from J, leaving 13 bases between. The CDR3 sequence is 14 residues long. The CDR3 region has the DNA TGTGCCAGCAGCGGGACAGGAGGGAAAGATACGCAGTATTTT. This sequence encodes CASSGTGGKDTQYF.

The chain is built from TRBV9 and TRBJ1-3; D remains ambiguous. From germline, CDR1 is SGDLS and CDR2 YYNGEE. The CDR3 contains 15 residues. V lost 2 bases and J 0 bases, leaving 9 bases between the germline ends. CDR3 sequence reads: CASSVNGNSGNTIYF. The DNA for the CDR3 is TGTGCCAGCAGCGTTAATGGCAACTCTGGAAACACCATATATTTT.